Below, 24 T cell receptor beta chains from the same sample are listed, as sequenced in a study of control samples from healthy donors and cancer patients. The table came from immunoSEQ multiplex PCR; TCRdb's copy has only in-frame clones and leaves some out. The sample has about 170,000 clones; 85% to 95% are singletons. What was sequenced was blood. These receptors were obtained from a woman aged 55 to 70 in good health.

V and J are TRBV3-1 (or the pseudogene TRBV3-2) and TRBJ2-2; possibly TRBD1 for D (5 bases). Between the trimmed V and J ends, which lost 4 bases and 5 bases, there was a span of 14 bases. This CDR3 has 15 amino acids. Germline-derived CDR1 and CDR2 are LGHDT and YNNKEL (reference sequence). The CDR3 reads CASSPRGFGTGELFF. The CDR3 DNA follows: TGTGCCAGCAGCCCAAGGGGTTTCGGTACCGGGGAGCTGTTTTTT.

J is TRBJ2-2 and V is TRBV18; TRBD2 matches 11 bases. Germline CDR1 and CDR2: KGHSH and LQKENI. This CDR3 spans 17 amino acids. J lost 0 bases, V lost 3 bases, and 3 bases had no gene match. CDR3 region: CASSPLLAGANTGELFF. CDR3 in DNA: TGTGCCAGCTCACCCTTACTAGCGGGGGCGAACACCGGGGAGCTGTTTTTT.

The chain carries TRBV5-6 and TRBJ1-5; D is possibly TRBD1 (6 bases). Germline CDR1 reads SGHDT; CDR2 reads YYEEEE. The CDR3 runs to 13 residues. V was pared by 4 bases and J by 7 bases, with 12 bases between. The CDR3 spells CASSHRVLQPQHF. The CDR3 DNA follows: TGTGCCAGCAGCCACAGGGTATTGCAGCCCCAGCATTTT.

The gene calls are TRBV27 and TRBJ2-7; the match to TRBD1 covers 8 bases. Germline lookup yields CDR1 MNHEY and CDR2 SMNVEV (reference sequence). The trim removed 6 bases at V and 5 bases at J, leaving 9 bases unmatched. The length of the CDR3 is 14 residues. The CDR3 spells CASSPGQGRHEQYF. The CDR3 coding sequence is TGTGCCAGCAGCCCCGGACAGGGTAGACACGAGCAGTACTTC.

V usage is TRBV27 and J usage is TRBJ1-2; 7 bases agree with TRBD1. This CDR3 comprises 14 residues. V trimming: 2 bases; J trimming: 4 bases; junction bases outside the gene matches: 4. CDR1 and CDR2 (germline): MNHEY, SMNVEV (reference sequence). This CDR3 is CASSLKGAGYGYTF. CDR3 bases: TGTGCCAGCAGTTTAAAGGGGGCCGGCTATGGCTACACCTTC.

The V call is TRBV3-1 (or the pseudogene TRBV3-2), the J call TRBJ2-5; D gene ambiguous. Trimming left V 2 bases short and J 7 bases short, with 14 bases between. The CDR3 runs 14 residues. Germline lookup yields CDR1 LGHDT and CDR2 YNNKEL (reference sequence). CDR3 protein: CASSQRSPGMTQYF. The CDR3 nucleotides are TGTGCCAGCAGCCAAAGGTCCCCTGGCATGACCCAGTACTTC.

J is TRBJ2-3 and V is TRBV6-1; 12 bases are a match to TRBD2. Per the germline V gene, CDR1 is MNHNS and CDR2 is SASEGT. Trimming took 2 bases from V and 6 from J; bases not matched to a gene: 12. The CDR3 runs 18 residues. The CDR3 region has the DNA TGTGCCAGCAGTGAACTCGGTGGGCTAGCGGGGGGGCACGATACGCAGTATTTT. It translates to CASSELGGLAGGHDTQYF.

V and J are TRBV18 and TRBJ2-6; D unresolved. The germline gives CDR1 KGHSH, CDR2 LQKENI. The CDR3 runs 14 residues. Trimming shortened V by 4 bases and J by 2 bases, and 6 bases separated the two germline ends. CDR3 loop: CASSRATGANVLTF. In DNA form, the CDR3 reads TGTGCCAGCTCACGGGCAACTGGGGCCAACGTCCTGACTTTC.

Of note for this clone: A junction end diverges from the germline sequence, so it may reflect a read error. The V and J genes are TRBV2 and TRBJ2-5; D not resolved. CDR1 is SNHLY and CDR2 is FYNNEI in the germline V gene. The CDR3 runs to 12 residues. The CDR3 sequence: CASSVEYSESHF. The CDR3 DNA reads TGTGCCAGCAGTGTGGAATACAGCGAGAGCCACTTC.

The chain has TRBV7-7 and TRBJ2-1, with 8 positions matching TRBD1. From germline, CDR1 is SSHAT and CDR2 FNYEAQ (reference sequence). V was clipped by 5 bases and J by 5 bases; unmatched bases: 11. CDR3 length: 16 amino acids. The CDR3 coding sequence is TGTGCCAGCAGCCTCCATACGGGACAGGACGACAATGAGCAGTTCTTC. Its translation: CASSLHTGQDDNEQFF.

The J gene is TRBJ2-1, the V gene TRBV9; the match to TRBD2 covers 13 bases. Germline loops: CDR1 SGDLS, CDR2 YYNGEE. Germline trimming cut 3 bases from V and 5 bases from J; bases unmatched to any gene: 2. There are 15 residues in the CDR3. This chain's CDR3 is CASSAGLAGNNEQFF. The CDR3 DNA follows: TGTGCCAGCAGCGCGGGACTAGCGGGGAACAATGAGCAGTTCTTC.

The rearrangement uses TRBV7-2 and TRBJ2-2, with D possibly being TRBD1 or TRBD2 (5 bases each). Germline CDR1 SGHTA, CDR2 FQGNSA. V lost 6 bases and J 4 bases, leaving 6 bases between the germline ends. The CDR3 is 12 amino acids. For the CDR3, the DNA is TGTGCCAGCAGGGGACCCACCGGGGAGCTGTTTTTT. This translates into CASRGPTGELFF. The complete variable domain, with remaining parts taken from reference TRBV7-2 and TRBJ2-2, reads GAGVSQSPSNKVTEKGKDVELRCDPISGHTALYWYRQSLGQGLEFLIYFQGNSAPDKSGLPSDRFSAERTGGSVSTLTIQRTQQEDSAVYLCASRGPTGELFFGEGSRLTVL.

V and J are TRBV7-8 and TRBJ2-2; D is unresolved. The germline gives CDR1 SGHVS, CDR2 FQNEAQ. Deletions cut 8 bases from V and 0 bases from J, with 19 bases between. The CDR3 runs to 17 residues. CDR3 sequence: CASFSRRVNTNTGELFF. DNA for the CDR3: TGTGCCAGCTTCTCTCGTCGGGTGAATACGAACACCGGGGAGCTGTTTTTT.

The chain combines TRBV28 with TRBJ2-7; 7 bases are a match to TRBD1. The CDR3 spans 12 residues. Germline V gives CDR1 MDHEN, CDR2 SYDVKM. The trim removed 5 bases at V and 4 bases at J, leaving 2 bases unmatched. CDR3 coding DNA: TGTGCCAGCAGTCGACAGGGATACGAGCAGTACTTC. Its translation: CASSRQGYEQYF.

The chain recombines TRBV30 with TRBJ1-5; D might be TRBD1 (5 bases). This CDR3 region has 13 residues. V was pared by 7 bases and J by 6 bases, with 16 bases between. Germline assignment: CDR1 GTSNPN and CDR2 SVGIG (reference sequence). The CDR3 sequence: CAFSIDRGQPQHF. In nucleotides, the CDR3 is TGTGCCTTCTCGATAGACAGAGGTCAGCCCCAGCATTTT.

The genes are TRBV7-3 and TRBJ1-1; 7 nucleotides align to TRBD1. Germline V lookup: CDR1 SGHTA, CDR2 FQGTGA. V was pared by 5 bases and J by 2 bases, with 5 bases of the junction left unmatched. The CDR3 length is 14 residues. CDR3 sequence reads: CASSPTGLNTEAFF. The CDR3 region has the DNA TGTGCCAGCAGCCCGACAGGGTTAAACACTGAAGCTTTCTTT. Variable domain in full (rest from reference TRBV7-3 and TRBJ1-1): GAGVSQTPSNKVTEKGKYVELRCDPISGHTALYWYRQSLGQGPEFLIYFQGTGAADDSGLPNDRFFAVRPEGSVSTLKIQRTERGDSAVYLCASSPTGLNTEAFFGQGTRLTVV.

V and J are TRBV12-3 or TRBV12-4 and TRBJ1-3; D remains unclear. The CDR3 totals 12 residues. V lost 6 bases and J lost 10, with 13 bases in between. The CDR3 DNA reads TGTGCCAGCAGGCCAGCGGGAGGGACCATATATTTT. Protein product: CASRPAGGTIYF.

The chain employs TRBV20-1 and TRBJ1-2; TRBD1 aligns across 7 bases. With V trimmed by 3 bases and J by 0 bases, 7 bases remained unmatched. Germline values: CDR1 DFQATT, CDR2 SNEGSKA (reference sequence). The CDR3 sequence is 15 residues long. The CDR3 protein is CSASDRERANYGYTF. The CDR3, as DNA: TGCAGTGCTAGTGACAGGGAAAGGGCTAACTATGGCTACACCTTC.

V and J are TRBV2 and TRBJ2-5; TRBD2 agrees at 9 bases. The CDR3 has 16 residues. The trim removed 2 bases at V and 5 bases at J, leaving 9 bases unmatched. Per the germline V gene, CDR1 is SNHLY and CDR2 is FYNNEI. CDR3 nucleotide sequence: TGTGCCAGCAGTGAAATGGGCGGGGGGGCACTGGAGACCCAGTACTTC. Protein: CASSEMGGGALETQYF.

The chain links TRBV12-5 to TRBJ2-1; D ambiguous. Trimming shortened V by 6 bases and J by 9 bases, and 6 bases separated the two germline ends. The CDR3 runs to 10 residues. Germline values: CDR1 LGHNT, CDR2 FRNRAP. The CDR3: CASGFPEQFF. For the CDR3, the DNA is TGTGCTAGTGGCTTTCCTGAGCAGTTCTTC.

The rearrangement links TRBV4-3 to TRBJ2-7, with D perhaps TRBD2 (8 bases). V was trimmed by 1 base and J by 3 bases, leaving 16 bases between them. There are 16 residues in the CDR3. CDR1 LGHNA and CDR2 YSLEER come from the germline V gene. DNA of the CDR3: TGCGCCAGCAGCCAAGCCGGACAGGCGGGGGGCTACGAGCAGTACTTC. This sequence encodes CASSQAGQAGGYEQYF.

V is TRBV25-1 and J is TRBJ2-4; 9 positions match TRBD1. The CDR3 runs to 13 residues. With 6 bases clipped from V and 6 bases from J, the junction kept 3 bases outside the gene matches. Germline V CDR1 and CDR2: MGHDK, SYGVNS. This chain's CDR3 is CASRQGARNIQYF. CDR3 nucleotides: TGTGCCAGCAGACAGGGGGCTAGAAACATTCAGTACTTC.

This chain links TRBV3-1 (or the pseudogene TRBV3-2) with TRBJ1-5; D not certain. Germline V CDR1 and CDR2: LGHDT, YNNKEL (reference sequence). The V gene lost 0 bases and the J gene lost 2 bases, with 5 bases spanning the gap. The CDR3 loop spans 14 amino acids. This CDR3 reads CASSQEGGNQPQHF. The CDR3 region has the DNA TGTGCCAGCAGCCAAGAAGGTGGCAATCAGCCCCAGCATTTT.

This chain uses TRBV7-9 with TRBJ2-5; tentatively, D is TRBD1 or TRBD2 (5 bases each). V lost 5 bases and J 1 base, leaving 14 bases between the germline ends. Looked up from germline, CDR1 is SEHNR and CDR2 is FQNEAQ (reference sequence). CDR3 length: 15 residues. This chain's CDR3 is CASSLTGTSQETQYF. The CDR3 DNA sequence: TGTGCCAGCAGCCTCACCGGGACGAGCCAAGAGACCCAGTACTTC.